This TCR beta chain was found in a study of T cell responses to AZD1222 COVID-19 vaccine. The study's findings and limits: Baseline seropositives among AZD1222 recipients totaled only five to seven. White British people made up most donors, females outnumbered males, and clonal diversity was possibly underestimated. Elevations in Spike-specific TCR breadth and depth followed administration of two AZD1222 doses. Vaccine-associated CD4 TCRs spanned spike, dominant at 160-218 and 743-854.

In regard to this clone: Its antigen is not identified.

The repertoire was sequenced with immunoSEQ multiplex PCR; TCRdb's copy has only in-frame clones and lacks some. The data contain tens of thousands of clones, 70% to 90% of them seen just once; the ten biggest clones take up approximately 4.5%. Trimming removed 7 bases from V and 4 bases from J, with 14 bases in between. CDR3 length equals 13 residues. CDR1 is WSHSY and CDR2 is SAAADI in the germline V gene. This sequence originates from an adult in good health. The specimen was peripheral blood, collected on day 0 of MenACWY control vaccination. This chain connects TRBV10-2 to TRBJ2-7; D possibly matches TRBD1 or TRBD2 (6 bases each). CDR3 nucleotide sequence: TGCGCCAGCACCTCGGGGGCTATTTACGAGCAGTACTTC. Amino acids: CASTSGAIYEQYF.